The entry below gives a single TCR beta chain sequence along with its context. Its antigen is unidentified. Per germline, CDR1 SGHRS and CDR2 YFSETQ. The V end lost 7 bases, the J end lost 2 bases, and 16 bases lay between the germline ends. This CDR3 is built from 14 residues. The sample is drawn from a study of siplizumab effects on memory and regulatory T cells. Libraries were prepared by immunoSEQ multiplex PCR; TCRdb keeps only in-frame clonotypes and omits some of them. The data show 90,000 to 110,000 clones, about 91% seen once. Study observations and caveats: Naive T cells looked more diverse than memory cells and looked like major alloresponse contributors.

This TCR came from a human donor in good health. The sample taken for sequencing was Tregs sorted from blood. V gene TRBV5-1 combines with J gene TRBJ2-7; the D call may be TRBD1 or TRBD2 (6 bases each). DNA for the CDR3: TGCGCCAGCGGCAAAGGGGGAGGCACCTACGAGCAGTACTTC. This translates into CASGKGGGTYEQYF.